This entry is about one TCR beta chain. The table lists this clone with a few counts. Which antigen it targets is not known. Base qualities are not at hand, and no much larger clone is one base apart. The data originate from a study of metastatic and nonmetastatic thyroid tumors (dated by TCRdb to 2018 to 2020). Turning to the overall study: For patients with malignant and with benign thyroid disease, the researchers compared repertoires between peripheral blood samples and tumor or nodule tissue samples. Beyond this particular receptor, the publication reports: In both blood and tumor samples, malignant tumors were reported to have significantly higher TCR beta diversity than benign nodules.

No treatment had been received by any patient before thyroid surgery. Using T-cell receptor beta sequencing, the study looked back at clinical samples from patients collected from about 2011 to 2018. Per the germline V gene, SGHVS is the CDR1 and FQNEAQ is the CDR2. Trimming removed 8 bases from V and 6 bases from J; the gene matches leave 8 bases unexplained. The CDR3 has 13 amino acids, counting the end cysteine and phenylalanine. Only the CDR3 DNA is retained, 39 bases long and in frame from the first base. Library preparation employed PCR. TCRdb names Illumina HiSeq 4000 as the instrument used. High-throughput sequencing was used to profile the TCR beta-chain CDR3 region of each patient. On the study's bioinformatics: The researchers built a classifier to tell apart papillary thyroid cancer patients with distant metastasis, based on CDR3 differences among clinicopathological groups. The Shannon index was used to measure repertoire diversity, and the Morisita-Horn index was used to measure how similar tumor and blood repertoires were. TCRdb trimmed the raw reads at Q25, called clones with MiXCR and kept productive beta chains. TCRdb's processing, not the study's, gives the V and J calls here. The sample yields several thousand clones; around 28% were counted once. In total, the top ten clones hold roughly 21% of the sample.

Rearrangement joined TRBV7-8 to TRBJ2-7, with 9 junctional bases fitting TRBD1. The sequence was collected from a female donor with papillary thyroid cancer or a benign thyroid nodule (not recorded which). Some clones in this sample may be carry-over from other donors' samples. What was sequenced was tumor tissue. The DNA is TGTGCCAGCTCCTGGACAGGGGAAACCGAGCAGTACTTC. Its translation reads: CASSWTGETEQYF.